This entry lists 21 T cell receptor beta chains sequenced from one sample in a study of T-cell memory formation after mild COVID-19. Via MiXCR, TCRdb re-called the 5' RACE reads, giving one row per CDR3 protein. The sample includes fewer than 550,000 distinct CDR3 sequences, roughly 20% of them seen just once. Source material: PBMCs or a T cell subset sorted from them (not recorded which). The receptors were gathered from an adult woman who had mild COVID-19 (a few samples of this study predate the infection). Cell type and time point are not known.

This clonotype was seen at least ten times. The CDR3 reads CSARGSGPWNTEAFF. CDR3 coding DNA: TGCAGTGCTAGGGGATCGGGTCCATGGAACACTGAAGCTTTCTTT. The J gene is TRBJ1-1, the V gene TRBV20-1, with D unresolved. V lost 3 bases and J 1 base, leaving 15 bases between the germline ends. CDR1 DFQATT and CDR2 SNEGSKA come from the germline V gene (reference sequence). This CDR3 has 15 residues.

This clonotype was seen only a few times. This rearrangement joins TRBV28 to TRBJ1-2, with D hard to call. The V and J ends lost 6 bases and 2 bases respectively, with 16 bases between them. The CDR3 contains 15 residues. Germline V CDR1 and CDR2: MDHEN, SYDVKM. The CDR3 sequence is CASSTQRIGNYGYTF. The CDR3 nucleotides are TGTGCCAGCAGCACCCAGAGGATTGGAAACTATGGCTACACCTTC.

V and J are TRBV29-1 and TRBJ2-7, with no clear D. Trimming stripped 5 bases from V and 0 bases from J, with 11 bases between. The CDR3 has 13 residues. Per germline, CDR1 SQVTM and CDR2 ANQGSEA. CDR3 region: CSVRRSSSYEQYF. In DNA form, the CDR3 reads TGCAGCGTTCGAAGGTCGAGCTCCTACGAGCAGTACTTC.

V is TRBV29-1 and J is TRBJ1-1; 7 bases fit TRBD1. The CDR3 contains 15 residues. The germline gives CDR1 SQVTM, CDR2 ANQGSEA. With V trimmed by 5 bases and J by 3 bases, 12 bases remained unmatched. The CDR3, as DNA: TGCAGCGTTTTTGAGACAGGGAAAAGGTACACTGAAGCTTTCTTT. Translation: CSVFETGKRYTEAFF.

In this sample, this clonotype turned up a few times. The chain recombines TRBV20-1 with TRBJ1-2; a weak D match, TRBD1 (6 bases). Trimming pared 4 bases from V and 6 bases from J, leaving 12 bases between. This CDR3 contains 12 residues. Germline V gene data show CDR1 as DFQATT and CDR2 as SNEGSKA (reference sequence). This CDR3 is CSAITGNDGYTF. The CDR3 DNA follows: TGCAGTGCTATAACAGGGAACGATGGCTACACCTTC.

This clonotype has only a few counts. The chain is built from TRBV24-1 and TRBJ2-7; no clear D gene. CDR1 is KGHDR and CDR2 is SFDVKD in the germline V gene. The CDR3 runs to 14 residues. V lost 6 bases, J lost 2 bases, and 13 bases lay in between. The CDR3 DNA reads as TGTGCCACCAGTTCTTCGGCGGTTCCCTACGAGCAGTACTTC. Amino acids: CATSSSAVPYEQYF.

The chain employs TRBV21-1 and TRBJ2-3; TRBD2, as called in the table, went unchecked against the DNA. TRBV21-1 is classified as a pseudogene. CDR3 length: 15 residues. CDR3 residues: CASSMGGRSTDTQYF. In DNA form, the CDR3 reads TGTGCCAGCAGCATGGGGGGGAGGTCGACAGATACGCAGTATTTT.

The rearrangement uses TRBV7-9 and TRBJ1-3, with D possibly matching TRBD1 (5 bases). Germline V CDR1 and CDR2: SEHNR, FQNEAQ (reference sequence). V shed 5 bases and J shed 2 bases, with 16 bases lying between them. CDR3 length: 16 amino acids. DNA of the CDR3: TGTGCCAGCAGCCCACGGAAGACAGATACTGGAAACACCATATATTTT. Translating gives CASSPRKTDTGNTIYF.

This clonotype was seen only a few times. The chain couples TRBV5-1 to TRBJ2-1; 7 bases map to TRBD2. The V gene's germline CDR1 is SGHRS and CDR2 YFSETQ. This CDR3 contains 14 residues. The J segment lost 3 bases and the V segment lost 0 bases, leaving 0 bases of the junction unmatched. The CDR3 DNA reads TGCGCCAGCAGCTTGGAGCGGGACTACAATGAGCAGTTCTTC. Its protein product is CASSLERDYNEQFF. Full variable domain (missing parts from reference TRBV5-1 and TRBJ2-1): KAGVTQTPRYLIKTRGQQVTLSCSPISGHRSVSWYQQTPGQGLQFLFEYFSETQRNKGNFPGRFSGRQFSNSRSEMNVSTLELGDSALYLCASSLERDYNEQFFGPGTRLTVL.

Here the CDR3 reads CADRGPGTDTQYF. The CDR3 DNA reads TGTGCAGATCGGGGGCCTGGCACAGATACGCAGTATTTT. The chain joins TRBV12-3 or TRBV12-4 to TRBJ2-3; the D gene could be TRBD1 or TRBD2 (6 bases each). CDR3 size: 13 residues.

The chain couples TRBV12-3 or TRBV12-4 to TRBJ1-5, with no clear D. The CDR3 totals 16 residues. V was shortened by 1 base and J by 4 bases, with 14 bases between the two germline ends. CDR3 in DNA: TGTGCCAGCAGTTTAGGCAGGCCCAAAGGGAATCAGCCCCAGCATTTT. Translation gives CASSLGRPKGNQPQHF.

The V gene is TRBV5-1, the J gene TRBJ1-2; possible D gene TRBD1, 6 bases. The CDR3 is 13 residues long. Germline-derived CDR1 and CDR2 are SGHRS and YFSETQ. Trimming cost V 4 bases and J 1 base, with 8 bases left between them. The CDR3 coding sequence is TGCGCCAGCAGCGAGGACAGTAACTATGGCTACACCTTC. This codes for CASSEDSNYGYTF.

The DNA for the CDR3 is TGTGCCAGCAGCTCGCAGGGGGTTGCTGGAAACACCATATATTTT. This codes for CASSSQGVAGNTIYF. V gene TRBV7-6 combines with J gene TRBJ1-3; 7 bases match TRBD1. Germline CDR1 SGHVS, CDR2 FNYEAQ. The CDR3 contains 15 residues. V gave up 4 bases and J gave up 2 bases; unmatched junction bases: 5.

This clonotype has just a few counts. The V and J genes are TRBV4-2 and TRBJ1-5; D unresolved. The length of the CDR3 is 15 residues. Germline V CDR1 and CDR2: LGHNA, YNFKEQ. The germline V and J ends were trimmed by 1 base and 7 bases, with 14 bases remaining between them. The CDR3 nucleotides read TGTGCCAGCAGCCAAGGTAGCGTGGGTTCGCAGCCCCAGCATTTT. Translating gives CASSQGSVGSQPQHF.

The rearrangement joins TRBV10-3 to TRBJ2-7; 10 bases match TRBD1. Germline trimming cut 10 bases from V and 4 bases from J; bases unmatched to any gene: 13. This CDR3 is 15 amino acids long. Germline V lookup: CDR1 ENHRY, CDR2 SYGVKD. The CDR3 is CATSTRDRGLYEQYF. CDR3 in DNA: TGTGCCACCTCCACACGCGACAGGGGGCTTTACGAGCAGTACTTC.

V usage is TRBV12-3 or TRBV12-4 and J usage is TRBJ2-6, with a tentative D call TRBD2 (6 bases). Trimming stripped 3 bases from V and 0 bases from J, with 12 bases between. CDR3 length: 17 amino acids. The CDR3: CASSFGGVYSGANVLTF. The CDR3 DNA reads TGTGCCAGCAGTTTTGGCGGGGTCTACTCTGGGGCCAACGTCCTGACTTTC.

Many counts were recorded for this clonotype. The chain carries TRBV5-4 and TRBJ2-5; D may be TRBD2 (5 bases). The CDR3 has 13 residues. Trimming took off 4 bases at V and 1 base at J, with 8 bases between the two ends. Germline CDR1 SGHNT, CDR2 YYREEE (reference sequence). In nucleotides, the CDR3 is TGTGCCAGCAGCCAGGACTCCCAAGAGACCCAGTACTTC. Protein: CASSQDSQETQYF.

The table lists this clonotype with a few counts. The genes are TRBV7-9 and TRBJ2-5, with D perhaps matching TRBD1 or TRBD2 (5 bases each). Deletions cut 3 bases from V and 2 bases from J, with 13 bases between. CDR3 length: 15 residues. Germline CDR1 SEHNR, CDR2 FQNEAQ (reference sequence). DNA of the CDR3: TGTGCCAGCAGCTTTCCGGGACGGAAACAAGAGACCCAGTACTTC. Amino acid sequence: CASSFPGRKQETQYF.

This clonotype occurred a few times. The rearrangement joins TRBV7-2 to TRBJ1-2; D is ambiguous. The CDR3 is 14 amino acids. Trimming cost V 1 base and J 3 bases, with 9 bases left between them. Germline V gives CDR1 SGHTA, CDR2 FQGNSA. In DNA form, the CDR3 reads TGTGCCAGCAGCTTAGAAGAGGCGTACTATGGCTACACCTTC. Protein product: CASSLEEAYYGYTF.

The V and J genes are TRBV12-5 and TRBJ2-7, with D possibly being TRBD2 (5 bases). The CDR3 contains 17 residues. Germline CDR1 reads LGHNT; CDR2 reads FRNRAP. The germline V and J ends were trimmed by 0 bases and 3 bases, with 18 bases remaining between them. In DNA form, the CDR3 reads TGTGCTAGTGGTTTGGTCGTAAACGGGGTCCCCGTCTACGAGCAGTACTTC. It is translated as CASGLVVNGVPVYEQYF.

The gene calls are TRBV3-2 and TRBJ2-5; TRBD2, the table's D call, lacks a check against the DNA. TRBV3-2 is tagged as a pseudogene. The CDR3 runs 17 residues. CDR3 loop: CASSQDGTSVYQETQYF. CDR3 coding DNA: TGTGCCAGCAGCCAAGATGGGACTAGCGTGTACCAAGAGACCCAGTACTTC.